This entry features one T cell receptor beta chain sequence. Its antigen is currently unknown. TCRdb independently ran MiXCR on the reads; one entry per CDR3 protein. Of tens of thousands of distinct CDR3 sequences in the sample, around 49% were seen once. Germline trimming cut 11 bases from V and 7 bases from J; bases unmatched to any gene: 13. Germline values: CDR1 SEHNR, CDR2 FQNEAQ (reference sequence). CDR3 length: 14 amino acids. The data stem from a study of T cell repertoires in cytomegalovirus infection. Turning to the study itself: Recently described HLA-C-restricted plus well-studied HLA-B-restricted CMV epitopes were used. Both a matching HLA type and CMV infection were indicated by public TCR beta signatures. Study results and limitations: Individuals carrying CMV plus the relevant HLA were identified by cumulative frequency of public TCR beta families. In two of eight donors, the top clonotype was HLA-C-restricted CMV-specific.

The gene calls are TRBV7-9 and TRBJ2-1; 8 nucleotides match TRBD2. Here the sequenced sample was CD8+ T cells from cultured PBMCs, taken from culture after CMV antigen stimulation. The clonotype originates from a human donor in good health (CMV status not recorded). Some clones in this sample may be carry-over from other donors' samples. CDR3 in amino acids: CAGEISGIGNEQFF. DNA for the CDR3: TGTGCCGGTGAAATTAGCGGGATAGGGAATGAGCAGTTCTTC.